These 2 T cell receptor beta chains originate from one sample sequenced in a study of OX40 agonist ivuxolimab in advanced cancers. Only in-frame clones appear in the TCRdb table, and some are missing; sequencing was by immunoSEQ multiplex PCR. The data contain about 36,000 clones, around 77% of them singletons. The sample was CD4+ or CD8+ T cells sorted from blood, taken in a trial of the OX40 agonist ivuxolimab. Receptors originate from an adult with an advanced solid tumor such as melanoma, head and neck, liver or kidney cancer.

The gene calls are TRBV11-2 and TRBJ2-7; perhaps D is TRBD1 or TRBD2 (5 bases each). The CDR3 extends over 13 amino acids. The V end lost 3 bases, the J end lost 3 bases, and 9 bases lay between the germline ends. Looked up from germline, CDR1 is SGHAT and CDR2 is FQNNGV. CDR3 sequence (DNA): TGTGCCAGCAGCTTCGGGACCGGCTACGAGCAGTACTTC. Its protein is CASSFGTGYEQYF.

This chain links TRBV7-9 with TRBJ1-2; D gene unclear. V lost 1 base to trimming and J lost 2 bases, with 2 bases between them. Germline-derived CDR1 and CDR2 are SEHNR and FQNEAQ (reference sequence). The CDR3 consists of 12 residues. The CDR3 bases are TGTGCCAGCAGCTTAGGGAACTATGGCTACACCTTC. Amino acids: CASSLGNYGYTF.